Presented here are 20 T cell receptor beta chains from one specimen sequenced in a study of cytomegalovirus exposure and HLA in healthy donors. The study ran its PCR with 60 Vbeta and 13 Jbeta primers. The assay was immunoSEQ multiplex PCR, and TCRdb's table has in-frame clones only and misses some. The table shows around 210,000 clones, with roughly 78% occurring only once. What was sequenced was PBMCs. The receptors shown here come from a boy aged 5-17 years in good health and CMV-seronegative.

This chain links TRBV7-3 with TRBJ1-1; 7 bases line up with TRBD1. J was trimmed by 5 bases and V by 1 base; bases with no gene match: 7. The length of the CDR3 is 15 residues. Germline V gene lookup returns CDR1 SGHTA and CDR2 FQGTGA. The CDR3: CASSLISTGLTEAFF. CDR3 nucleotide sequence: TGTGCCAGCAGCTTAATTTCGACAGGGCTGACTGAAGCTTTCTTT.

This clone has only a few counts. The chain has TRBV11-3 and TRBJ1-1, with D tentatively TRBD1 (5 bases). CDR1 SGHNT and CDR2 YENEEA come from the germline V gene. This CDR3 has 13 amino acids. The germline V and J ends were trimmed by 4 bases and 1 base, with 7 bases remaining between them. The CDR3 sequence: CASSSTANTEAFF. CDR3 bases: TGTGCCAGCAGCTCGACAGCGAACACTGAAGCTTTCTTT.

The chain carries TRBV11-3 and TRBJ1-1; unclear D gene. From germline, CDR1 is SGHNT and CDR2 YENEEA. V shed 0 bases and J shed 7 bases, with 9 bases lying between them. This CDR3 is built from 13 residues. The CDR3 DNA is TGTGCCAGCAGCTTAGATAGCCGGGGTGAAGCTTTCTTT. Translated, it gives CASSLDSRGEAFF.

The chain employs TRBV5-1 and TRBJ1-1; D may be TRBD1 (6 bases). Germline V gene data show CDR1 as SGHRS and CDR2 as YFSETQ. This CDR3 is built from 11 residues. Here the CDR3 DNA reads TGCGCTAGCTGGCAGGGGACTGAAGCTTTCTTT. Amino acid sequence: CASWQGTEAFF.

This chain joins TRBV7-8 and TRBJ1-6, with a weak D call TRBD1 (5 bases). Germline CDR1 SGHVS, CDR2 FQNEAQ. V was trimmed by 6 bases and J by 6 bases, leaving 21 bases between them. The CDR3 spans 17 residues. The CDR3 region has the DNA TGTGCCAGCAGGGACGTAGCGGGGGGGAGTAGTAATTCACCCCTCCACTTT. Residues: CASRDVAGGSSNSPLHF. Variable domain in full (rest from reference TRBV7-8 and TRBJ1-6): GAGVSQSPRYKVAKRGQDVALRCDPISGHVSLFWYQQALGQGPEFLTYFQNEAQLDKSGLPSDRFFAERPEGSVSTLKIQRTQQEDSAVYLCASRDVAGGSSNSPLHFGNGTRLTVT.

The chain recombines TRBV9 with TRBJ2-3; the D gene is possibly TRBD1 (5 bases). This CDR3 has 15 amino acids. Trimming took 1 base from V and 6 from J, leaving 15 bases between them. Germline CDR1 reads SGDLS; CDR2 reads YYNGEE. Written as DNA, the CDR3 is TGTGCCAGCAGCGTAACCAGGGTCCCTAGGGATACGCAGTATTTT. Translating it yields CASSVTRVPRDTQYF.

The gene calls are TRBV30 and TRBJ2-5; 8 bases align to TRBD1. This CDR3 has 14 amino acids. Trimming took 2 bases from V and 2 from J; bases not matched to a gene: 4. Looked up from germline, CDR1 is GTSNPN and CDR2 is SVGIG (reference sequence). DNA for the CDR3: TGTGCCTGGAGTCACAGGGGGGAGCAAGAGACCCAGTACTTC. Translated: CAWSHRGEQETQYF.

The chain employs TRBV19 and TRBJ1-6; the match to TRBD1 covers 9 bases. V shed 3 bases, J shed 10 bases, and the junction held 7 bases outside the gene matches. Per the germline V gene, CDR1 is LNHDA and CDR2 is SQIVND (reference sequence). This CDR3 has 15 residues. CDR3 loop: CASSMGQGILSPLHF. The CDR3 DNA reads TGTGCCAGTAGTATGGGACAGGGCATTCTATCACCCCTCCACTTT.

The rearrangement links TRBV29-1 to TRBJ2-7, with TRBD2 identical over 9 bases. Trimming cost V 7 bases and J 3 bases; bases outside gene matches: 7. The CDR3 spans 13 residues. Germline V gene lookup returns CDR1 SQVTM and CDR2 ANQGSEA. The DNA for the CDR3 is TGCAGCGCCCGACTAGCGGAAAACTACGAGCAGTACTTC. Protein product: CSARLAENYEQYF.

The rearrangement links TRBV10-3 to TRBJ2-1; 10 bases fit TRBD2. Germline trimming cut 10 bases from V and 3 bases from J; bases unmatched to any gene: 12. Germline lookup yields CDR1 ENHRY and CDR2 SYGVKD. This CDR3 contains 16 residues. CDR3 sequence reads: CATQRPSGGLYNEQFF. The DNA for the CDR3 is TGTGCCACCCAGCGGCCTAGCGGGGGACTCTACAATGAGCAGTTCTTC.

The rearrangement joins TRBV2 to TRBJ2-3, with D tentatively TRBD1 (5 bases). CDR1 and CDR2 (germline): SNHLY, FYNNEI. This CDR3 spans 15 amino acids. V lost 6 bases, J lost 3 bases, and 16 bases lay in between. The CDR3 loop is CASRLGVSRTDTQYF. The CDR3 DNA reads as TGTGCCAGCAGGCTAGGGGTGTCGAGAACAGATACGCAGTATTTT.

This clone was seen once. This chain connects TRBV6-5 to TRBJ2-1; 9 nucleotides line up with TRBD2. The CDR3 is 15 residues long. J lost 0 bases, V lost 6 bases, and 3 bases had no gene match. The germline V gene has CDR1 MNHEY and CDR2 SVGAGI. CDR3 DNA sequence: TGTGCCAGCAGAGCGGGGGGACCCTCCTACAATGAGCAGTTCTTC. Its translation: CASRAGGPSYNEQFF.

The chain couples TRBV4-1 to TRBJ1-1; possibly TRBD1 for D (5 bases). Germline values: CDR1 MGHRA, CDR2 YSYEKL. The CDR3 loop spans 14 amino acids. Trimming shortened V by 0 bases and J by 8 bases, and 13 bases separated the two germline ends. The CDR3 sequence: CASSQDRRTLEAFF. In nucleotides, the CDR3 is TGCGCCAGCAGCCAAGATCGAAGGACACTAGAAGCTTTCTTT.

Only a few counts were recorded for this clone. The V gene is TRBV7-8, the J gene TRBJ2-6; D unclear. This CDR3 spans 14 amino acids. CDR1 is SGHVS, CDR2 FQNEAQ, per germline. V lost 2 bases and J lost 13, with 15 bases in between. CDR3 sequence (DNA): TGTGCCAGCAGCTTAATTGGTCAGCCCAGGGTCCTGACTTTC. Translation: CASSLIGQPRVLTF.

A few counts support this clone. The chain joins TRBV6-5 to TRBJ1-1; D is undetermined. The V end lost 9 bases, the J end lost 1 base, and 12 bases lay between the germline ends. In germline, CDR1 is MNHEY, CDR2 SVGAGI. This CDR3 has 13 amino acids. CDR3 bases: TGTGCCAGTTCGCCCCAGGAGAACACTGAAGCTTTCTTT. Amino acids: CASSPQENTEAFF.

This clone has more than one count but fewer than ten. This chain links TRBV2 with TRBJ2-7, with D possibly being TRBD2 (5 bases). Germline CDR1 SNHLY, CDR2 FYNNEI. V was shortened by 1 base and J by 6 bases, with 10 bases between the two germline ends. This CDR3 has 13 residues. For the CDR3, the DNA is TGTGCCAGCAGTGAAGGTGGAGGCGCCGAGCAGTACTTC. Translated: CASSEGGGAEQYF.

CDR3 DNA sequence: TGCGCCAGCAGCTTGGCCGAATCGGGAGTTATCTCCAATGAGCAGTTCTTC. As protein: CASSLAESGVISNEQFF. This chain connects TRBV5-1 to TRBJ2-1; D might be TRBD2 (6 bases). Trimming stripped 0 bases from V and 6 bases from J, with 19 bases between. This CDR3 contains 17 residues. Germline V lookup: CDR1 SGHRS, CDR2 YFSETQ.

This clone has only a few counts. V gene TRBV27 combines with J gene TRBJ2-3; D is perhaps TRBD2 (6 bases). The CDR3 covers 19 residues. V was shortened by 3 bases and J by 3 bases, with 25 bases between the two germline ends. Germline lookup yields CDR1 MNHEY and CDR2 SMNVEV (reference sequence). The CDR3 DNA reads TGTGCCAGCAGTTTGCGGGACCGCGCGGCCTTGCCTTCGACAGATACGCAGTATTTT. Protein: CASSLRDRAALPSTDTQYF.

The CDR3 coding sequence is TGTGCCAGCAGCTATCACCGGGACACCTATAGCAATCAGCCCCAGCATTTT. Encoded protein: CASSYHRDTYSNQPQHF. The J gene is TRBJ1-5, the V gene TRBV5-8; D possibly corresponds to TRBD1 (6 bases). The CDR3 loop spans 17 amino acids. Germline V gene sequence: CDR1 SGHTS, CDR2 YDEGEE. Deletions cut 3 bases from V and 0 bases from J, with 16 bases between.

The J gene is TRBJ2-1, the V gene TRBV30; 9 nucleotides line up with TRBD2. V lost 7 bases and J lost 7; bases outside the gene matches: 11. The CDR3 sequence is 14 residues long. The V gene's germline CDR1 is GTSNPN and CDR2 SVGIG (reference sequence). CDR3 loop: CAYGGSGGRNEQFF. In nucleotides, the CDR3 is TGTGCCTACGGTGGGAGCGGGGGGAGGAATGAGCAGTTCTTC.